This T cell receptor beta chain was identified in a study of T cells in Graves' hyperthyroidism and ophthalmopathy. V lost 1 base and J lost 9, with 10 bases in between. This CDR3 region has 12 residues. This clonotype came up many times. Amplification yielded TCR beta CDR3 regions, with RNA transcripts as the source. A first-round RT-PCR of the TCR CDR3 used the HTBI primer set. TCRdb ran MiXCR on the multiplex PCR reads and lists one entry per CDR3 protein. This sample has about 580,000 distinct CDR3 sequences, with approximately 15% found just once. Sampled blood dates from first hyperthyroidism diagnosis, and it precedes any ophthalmopathy symptoms. It was over 9.5 ml of fresh peripheral blood that supplied the PBMCs.

This sequence joins TRBV12-3 or TRBV12-4 and TRBJ2-7; D gene unclear. The sample was blood. The origin of this receptor is a woman in her thirties with Graves' hyperthyroidism that later progressed to Graves' ophthalmopathy. The CDR3 DNA reads as TGTGCCAGCAGTTTAGATGGGCCGCTGCAGTACTTC. Protein sequence: CASSLDGPLQYF.